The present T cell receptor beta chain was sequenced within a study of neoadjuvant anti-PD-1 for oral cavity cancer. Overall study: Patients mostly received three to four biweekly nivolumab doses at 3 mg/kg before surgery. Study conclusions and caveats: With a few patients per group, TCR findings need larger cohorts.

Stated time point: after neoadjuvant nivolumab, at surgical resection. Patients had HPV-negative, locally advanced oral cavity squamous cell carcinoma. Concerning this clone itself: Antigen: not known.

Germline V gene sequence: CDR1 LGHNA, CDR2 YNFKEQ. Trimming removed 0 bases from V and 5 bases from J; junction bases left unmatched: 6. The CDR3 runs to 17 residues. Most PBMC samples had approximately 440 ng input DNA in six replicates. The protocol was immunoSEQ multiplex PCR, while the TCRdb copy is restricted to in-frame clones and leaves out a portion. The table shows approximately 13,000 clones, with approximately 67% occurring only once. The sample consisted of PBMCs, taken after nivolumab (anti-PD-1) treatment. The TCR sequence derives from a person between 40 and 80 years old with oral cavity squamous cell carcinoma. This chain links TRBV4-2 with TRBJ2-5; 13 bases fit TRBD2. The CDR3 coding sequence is TGTGCCAGCAGCCAAGATTGGACTAGCGGGAGTCTCGAGACCCAGTACTTC. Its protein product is CASSQDWTSGSLETQYF.